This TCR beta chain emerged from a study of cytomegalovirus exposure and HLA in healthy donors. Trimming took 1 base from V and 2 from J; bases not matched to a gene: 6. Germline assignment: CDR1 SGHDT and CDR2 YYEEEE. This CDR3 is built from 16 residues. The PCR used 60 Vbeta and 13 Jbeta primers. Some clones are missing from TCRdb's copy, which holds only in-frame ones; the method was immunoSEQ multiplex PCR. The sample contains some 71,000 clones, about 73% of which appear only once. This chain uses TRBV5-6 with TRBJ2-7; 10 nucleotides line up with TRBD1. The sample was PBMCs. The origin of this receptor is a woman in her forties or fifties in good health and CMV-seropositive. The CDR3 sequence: CASSLLGQGLTYEQYF. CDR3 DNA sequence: TGTGCCAGCAGCTTGCTGGGACAGGGGCTGACCTACGAGCAGTACTTC.